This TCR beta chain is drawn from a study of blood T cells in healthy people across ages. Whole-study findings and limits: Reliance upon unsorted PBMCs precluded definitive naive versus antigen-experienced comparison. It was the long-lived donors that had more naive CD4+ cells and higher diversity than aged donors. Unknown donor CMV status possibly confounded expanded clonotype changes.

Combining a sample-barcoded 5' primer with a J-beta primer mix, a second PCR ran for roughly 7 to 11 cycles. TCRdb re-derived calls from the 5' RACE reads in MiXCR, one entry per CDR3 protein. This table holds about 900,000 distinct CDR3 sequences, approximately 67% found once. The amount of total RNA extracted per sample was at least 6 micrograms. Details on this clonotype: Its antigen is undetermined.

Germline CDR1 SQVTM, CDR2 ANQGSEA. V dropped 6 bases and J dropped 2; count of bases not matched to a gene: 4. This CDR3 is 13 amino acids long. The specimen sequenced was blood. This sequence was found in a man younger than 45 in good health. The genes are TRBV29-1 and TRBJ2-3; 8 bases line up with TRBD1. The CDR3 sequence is CSVWTGYTDTQYF. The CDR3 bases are TGCAGCGTCTGGACAGGGTACACAGATACGCAGTATTTT.